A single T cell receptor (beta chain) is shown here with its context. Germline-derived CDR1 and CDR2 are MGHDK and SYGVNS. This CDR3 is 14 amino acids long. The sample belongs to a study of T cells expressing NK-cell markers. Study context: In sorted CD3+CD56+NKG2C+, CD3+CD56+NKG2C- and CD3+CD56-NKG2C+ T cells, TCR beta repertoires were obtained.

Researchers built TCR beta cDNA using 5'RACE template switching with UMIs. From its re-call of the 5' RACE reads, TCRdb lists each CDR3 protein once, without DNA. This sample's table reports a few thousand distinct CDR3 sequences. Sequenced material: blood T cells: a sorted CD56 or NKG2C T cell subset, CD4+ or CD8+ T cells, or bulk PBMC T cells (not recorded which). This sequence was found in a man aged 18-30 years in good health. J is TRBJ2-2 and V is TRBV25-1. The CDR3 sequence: CASSDRTNTGELFF.